The T cell receptor beta chain described here comes from a study of control samples from healthy donors and cancer patients. The data were produced by immunoSEQ multiplex PCR, yet TCRdb's version contains in-frame clones alone and is incomplete. The sample comprises about 86,000 clones, 94% of which are singletons, and less than 6% rests with the top ten. Trimming cost V 3 bases and J 5 bases, with 10 bases left between them. CDR1 LGHDT and CDR2 YNNKEL come from the germline V gene (reference sequence). The CDR3 runs to 13 residues. The receptor's source is a woman aged 18-29 years in good health. The sample taken for sequencing was blood. The chain carries TRBV3-1 (or the pseudogene TRBV3-2) and TRBJ2-5, with a possible D match to TRBD2 (6 bases). CDR3 coding DNA: TGTGCCAGCAGCCATGATGGGAGGGAGACCCAGTACTTC. Translating it yields CASSHDGRETQYF.